These T cell receptor beta chains were read from a single sample in a study of CD8 T cell repertoires and HIV-1 epitope variants. TCRdb's table, derived via immunoSEQ multiplex PCR, lists solely in-frame clones and lacks some. Among roughly 5,700 clones listed, approximately 68% were seen once. Their antigens remain unidentified. Sequenced material: cultured CD8+ T cells derived from PBMCs. Receptor source: a male donor with HIV. Both conserved end residues are part of each CDR3. D genes are given only for firm matches. Some rows mark clone size as missing; the rest say once, few, many or name a class of expanded clone.

cdr3_nt cdr3_aa d_call j_call clone_size v_call
TGTGCCAGCAGCCCGGGGAGGGGGCTTACAGATACGCAGTATTTT CASSPGRGLTDTQYF - TRBJ2-3 - TRBV5-6
TGTGCCATCAGTGGGGTCGGGGACACCTACGAGCAGTACTTC CAISGVGDTYEQYF - TRBJ2-7 - TRBV10-3
TGTGCCAGCACCCCCTTCGACTCTGGGGCCAACGTCCTGACTTTC CASTPFDSGANVLTF - TRBJ2-6 - TRBV2
TGCGCCAGCAGCTTCGAGGCGGCAGGCCAAGAGACCCAGTACTTC CASSFEAAGQETQYF - TRBJ2-5 - TRBV5-1
TGTGCCAGCAGTGACAGGGGGAACACCGGGGAGCTGTTTTTT CASSDRGNTGELFF - TRBJ2-2 - TRBV2
TGTGCCTGGAGTGTCGGAATGAACACTGAAGCTTTCTTT CAWSVGMNTEAFF - TRBJ1-1 - TRBV30
TGTGCCAGAAGCTTGTCTATAGGTCCCCTCACGTCTACCGGGGAGCTGTTTTTT CARSLSIGPLTSTGELFF - TRBJ2-2 - TRBV5-3
TGTGCCAGCAGCTTGTGGGGATCAGGCACTGAAGCTTTCTTT CASSLWGSGTEAFF - TRBJ1-1 - TRBV5-6
TGTGCCAGCAGCTCCTGGACAGGGGCGGATTCACCCCTCCACTTT CASSSWTGADSPLHF TRBD1 TRBJ1-6 - TRBV5-4
TGTGCCAGTAGTATGGCGGGGGTTTGGATGGACAATGAGCAGTTCTTC CASSMAGVWMDNEQFF TRBD2 TRBJ2-1 few TRBV19
TGTGCCAGCAGCTTTGGAAATGAAAAACTGTTTTTT CASSFGNEKLFF - TRBJ1-4 - TRBV7-8
TGTGCCAGCAGTTTGGCCTCGGACAGCCGTGGCTACACCTTC CASSLASDSRGYTF - TRBJ1-2 once TRBV28
TGTGCCAGCAGCTTAGCCACAAGGGGGGAGCTGTTTTTT CASSLATRGELFF - TRBJ2-2 - TRBV13
TGTGCCAGTAGTTTCGTAGCGGGAGAGCAGTTCTTC CASSFVAGEQFF TRBD2 TRBJ2-1 - TRBV19
TGTGCCAGCAGCCGGGACAGGGGGCTGAATGAGCAGTTCTTC CASSRDRGLNEQFF TRBD1 TRBJ2-1 - TRBV7-8
TGCGCCAGCAGCCACCCCTGGGACAGGTTAAATCAGCCCCAGCATTTT CASSHPWDRLNQPQHF TRBD1 TRBJ1-5 - TRBV4-1
TGTGCCAGAAGTGGGTATCTGGGCGCCGGACACTCGACTAACTATGGCTACACCTTC CARSGYLGAGHSTNYGYTF - TRBJ1-2 - TRBV5-3
TGTGCCAGCATTACACAGGGGGCTTCCGGGGGCTACACCTTC CASITQGASGGYTF TRBD1 TRBJ1-2 once TRBV6-5
TGTGCCAGCAGTTCCGGGGGGTACGAGCAGTACTTC CASSSGGYEQYF TRBD2 TRBJ2-7 - TRBV27
TGTGCCAGCAGGCAATTGGACAGGGTGGGCTACGAGCAGTACTTC CASRQLDRVGYEQYF TRBD1 TRBJ2-7 few TRBV6-1
TGTGCCAGCAGTTTACCGCAAGTTATTGAGCAGTTCTTC CASSLPQVIEQFF - TRBJ2-1 once TRBV28
TGTGCCAGCAGTGTGAGCGGGATCCTTTTCCATGAGCAGTTCTTC CASSVSGILFHEQFF TRBD2 TRBJ2-1 - TRBV28
TGCGCCAGCACAAAACAGGGGGCAACGAACACTGAAGCTTTCTTT CASTKQGATNTEAFF TRBD1 TRBJ1-1 - TRBV10-1
TGTGCCAGCAGTTTGAAAGTCGGCAGGGGGCGAAATGAGCAGTTCTTC CASSLKVGRGRNEQFF TRBD1 TRBJ2-1 - TRBV28
TGTGCCAGCAGCTTGGGGACAGGGACCTACGAGCAGTACTTC CASSLGTGTYEQYF TRBD1 TRBJ2-7 - TRBV5-5
TGTGCCAGCCTCGGTGCGCTAGTATCTCGTAATGAGCAGTTCTTC CASLGALVSRNEQFF - TRBJ2-1 - TRBV6-4
TGTGCCAGCAGTTACGGGACAGGGGGCACGGATGAGCAGTTCTTC CASSYGTGGTDEQFF TRBD1 TRBJ2-1 - TRBV6-5
TGTGCCAGCAGTGGCGGGGGATCCTACGAGCAGTACTTC CASSGGGSYEQYF TRBD2 TRBJ2-7 - TRBV28
TGTGCCAGCTCACCTCTAGGACAGGGGAGCAATCAGCCCCAGCATTTT CASSPLGQGSNQPQHF TRBD1 TRBJ1-5 - TRBV18
TGCGCCAGCAGCTTATATGGGGGCACTGAAGCTTTCTTT CASSLYGGTEAFF - TRBJ1-1 - TRBV5-1
TGTGCCTGGAGTGTAGCGGCATACAATGAGCAGTTCTTC CAWSVAAYNEQFF - TRBJ2-1 - TRBV30
TGTGCCAGCTCACCAGGGACAGGGCTCAGCGAGCAGTACTTC CASSPGTGLSEQYF TRBD1 TRBJ2-7 - TRBV18
TGCGCCAGCAGCTTGGAACCGAGGTCGGGCACAGATACGCAGTATTTT CASSLEPRSGTDTQYF - TRBJ2-3 - TRBV5-1
TGTGCCAGCAGCCCCCACCCGTACGCCAACACAGATACGCAGTATTTT CASSPHPYANTDTQYF - TRBJ2-3 - TRBV9
TGTGCCACCAGCAGAGGTCAAACAGGGGTTTCACCCCTCCACTTT CATSRGQTGVSPLHF TRBD1 TRBJ1-6 - TRBV15
TGTGCCAGCAGCTTTGGACTAGCAGGAGAGACCCAGTACTTC CASSFGLAGETQYF TRBD2 TRBJ2-5 - TRBV7-8
TGTGCCAGCAGCTCGGGACAGGGGGTCTACGAGCAGTACTTC CASSSGQGVYEQYF TRBD1 TRBJ2-7 - TRBV11-2
TGTGCCAGCAGTGTAGGTGGGACTAGCGGGGGGCGGGAGCAGTTCTTC CASSVGGTSGGREQFF TRBD2 TRBJ2-1 - TRBV28
TGTGCCAGCAGTTCAGGGACCTCGAGAGCCGACGAGCAGTACTTC CASSSGTSRADEQYF - TRBJ2-7 - TRBV28
TGCGCCAGCAGCCAAGATGGCGGGGGGGCCAGCAATGAGCAGTTCTTC CASSQDGGGASNEQFF TRBD2 TRBJ2-1 - TRBV4-3
TGTGCCAGCAGCTCGGGACTAGCCGGTAAAAACAATGAGCAGTTCTTC CASSSGLAGKNNEQFF TRBD2 TRBJ2-1 - TRBV7-3
TGTGCCAGCAGTTTATTGGGGGGGGGACTCCCCGGCACAGATACGCAGTATTTT CASSLLGGGLPGTDTQYF TRBD2 TRBJ2-3 once TRBV28
TGTGCCAGCAGCCTACAGGGAATCTCCTACGAGCAGTACTTC CASSLQGISYEQYF - TRBJ2-7 - TRBV5-6
TGTGCCAGCAGCTTTATAGACACCGGCATGGATACGCAGTATTTT CASSFIDTGMDTQYF - TRBJ2-3 - TRBV7-6
TGTGCCAGTAGTATCGCCGGGTTAGAGAATCAGCCCCAGCATTTT CASSIAGLENQPQHF - TRBJ1-5 - TRBV19